This T cell receptor beta chain appears in the sequencing data of a study of blood T cell repertoires in COVID-19. Study background: PBMCs, B-cell-depleted T cells, or T cells provided the cDNA or gDNA that made up the material.

This clone has only one observation. Method: immunoSEQ multiplex PCR; TCRdb's copy keeps in-frame clones and lacks some. The top ten clones hold 6% to 9.5% of a sample with 110,000 or so clones, 86% of them seen once. Input material: peripheral blood. This receptor was taken from a man aged 65-85 years who had recovered from COVID-19.

CDR3 residues: CASEGQTYEQYF. In DNA, the CDR3 is TGTGCCAGCGAGGGCCAGACCTACGAGCAGTACTTC. The chain couples TRBV11-2 to TRBJ2-7, with a possible D match to TRBD2 (5 bases). The CDR3 contains 12 residues. V was pared by 8 bases and J by 2 bases, with 10 bases between. CDR1 is SGHAT and CDR2 is FQNNGV in the germline V gene. The full variable domain, its missing parts supplied by reference TRBV11-2 and TRBJ2-7, is EAGVAQSPRYKIIEKRQSVAFWCNPISGHATLYWYQQILGQGPKLLIQFQNNGVVDDSQLPKDRFSAERLKGVDSTLKIQPAKLEDSAVYLCASEGQTYEQYFGPGTRLTVT.